These T cell receptor beta chains were read from a single sample in a study of OX40 agonist ivuxolimab in advanced cancers. TCRdb's copy holds only in-frame clones and misses some; the assay was immunoSEQ multiplex PCR. The sample records 25,000 to 40,000 clones, around 83% being singletons. Sequencing was performed on CD4+ or CD8+ T cells sorted from blood, taken in a trial of the OX40 agonist ivuxolimab. The receptors were sampled from an adult with an advanced solid tumor such as melanoma, head and neck, liver or kidney cancer. Both conserved end residues are part of each CDR3. The D gene is left open where the match is weak. A clone size is listed for some rows: how often the clone was seen (once, few, many), or a class if it is expanded.

V gene	D gene	clone size	J gene	CDR3 DNA	CDR3 protein
TRBV5-1	-	once	TRBJ2-7	TGCGCCAGCAGCCTCACAGGGTCGGTCCTGGGCGAGCAGTACTTC	CASSLTGSVLGEQYF
TRBV13	-	few	TRBJ1-5	TGTGCCAGCAGCTTATCGGGTAGCAATCAGCCCCAGCATTTT	CASSLSGSNQPQHF
TRBV27	TRBD1	-	TRBJ2-7	TGTGCCAGCTGGACAGGGATCAACGAGCAGTACTTC	CASWTGINEQYF
TRBV7-3	TRBD2	-	TRBJ2-3	TGTGCCAGCAGCTTAGACGCGGGGGGAAGCACAGATACGCAGTATTTT	CASSLDAGGSTDTQYF
TRBV15	-	few	TRBJ1-1	TGTGCCACCAGCAGAGATTTGGGAATCACTGAAGCTTTCTTT	CATSRDLGITEAFF
TRBV19	-	-	TRBJ1-2	TGTGCCAGTACTAACCCCGGTGAAGCTAACTATGGCTACACCTTC	CASTNPGEANYGYTF
TRBV11-2	TRBD2	few	TRBJ2-1	TGTGCCAGCAGCTTAGATTATAGCGGGAGCTACAATGAGCAGTTCTTC	CASSLDYSGSYNEQFF
TRBV6-1	-	-	TRBJ1-1	TGTGCCAGCAAGTCGGTGGGCACTGAAGCTTTCTTT	CASKSVGTEAFF
TRBV11-2	-	-	TRBJ2-2	TGTGCCAGCAGCACATACCCGGGGGAAGGGTACACCGGGGAGCTGTTTTTT	CASSTYPGEGYTGELFF
TRBV7-9	TRBD1	-	TRBJ1-1	TGTGCCAGCAGGGGACAGTTCGGTGAAGCTTTCTTT	CASRGQFGEAFF
TRBV7-7	-	-	TRBJ2-1	TGTGCCAGCAGCCCGTTTGGGGGGGGCGATGAGCAGTTCTTC	CASSPFGGGDEQFF
TRBV9	TRBD2	-	TRBJ2-1	TGTGCCAGCAGCGTAGGAAGCGGGGCCTACAATGAGCAGTTCTTC	CASSVGSGAYNEQFF
TRBV7-7	-	-	TRBJ1-6	TGTGCTAGCAGCCGAGACAGAACCTTGAGCTCCTATAATTCACCCCTCCACTTT	CASSRDRTLSSYNSPLHF
TRBV6-1	-	once	TRBJ1-2	TGTGCCAGCAGTGACGGGGGCGAAGCCTATGGCTACACCTTC	CASSDGGEAYGYTF
TRBV9	-	-	TRBJ2-1	TGTGCCAGCAGCAGGACTACCTACAATGAGCAGTTCTTC	CASSRTTYNEQFF
TRBV9	-	-	TRBJ2-2	TGTGCCAGCAGCGAAACTTCACGGGTCGCGAACACCGGGGAGCTGTTTTTT	CASSETSRVANTGELFF
TRBV4-2	-	-	TRBJ1-1	TGTGCCAGCAGCCAAGAACCAGGGAACACTGAAGCTTTCTTT	CASSQEPGNTEAFF
TRBV20-1	-	-	TRBJ2-1	TGCAGTGCTAGAGCCGGGACTCTGGAGTTCTTC	CSARAGTLEFF
TRBV28	TRBD2	-	TRBJ2-7	TGTGCCAGCAGTTTCTCGTCGGGGGGCTCCTACGAGCAGTACTTC	CASSFSSGGSYEQYF
TRBV10-2	-	-	TRBJ2-7	TGCGCCAGCACCGACAGAATCGAGCAGTACTTC	CASTDRIEQYF
TRBV28	-	-	TRBJ2-3	TGTGCCAGCAGTTTAGTAGTAGATGCAGATACGCAGTATTTT	CASSLVVDADTQYF
TRBV2	-	-	TRBJ1-2	TGTGCCAGCAGAGCGGGACAAACTAACTATGGCTACACCTTC	CASRAGQTNYGYTF
TRBV11-2	-	-	TRBJ2-5	TGTGCCAGCAGCTTGGCTCCGAGGGATCAAGAGACCCAGTACTTC	CASSLAPRDQETQYF
TRBV16	-	-	TRBJ2-7	TGTGCCAGCAGCCACGGACAAACCTACGAGCAGTACTTC	CASSHGQTYEQYF
TRBV27	-	once	TRBJ1-1	TGTGCCAGCAGGACCCCGGGGGGAGCTTTCTTT	CASRTPGGAFF
TRBV11-1	TRBD2	-	TRBJ2-1	TGTGCCAGCAGCCATCCTAGCGGCCTGGAGCAGTTCTTC	CASSHPSGLEQFF
TRBV28	-	-	TRBJ2-7	TGTGCCAGCAGTTACGATCGGGATAGAATATCCTACGAGCAGTACTTC	CASSYDRDRISYEQYF
TRBV6-5	-	-	TRBJ2-7	TGTGCCAGCGGGAAGAATGGCGAGCAGTACTTC	CASGKNGEQYF
TRBV6-5	TRBD2	-	TRBJ2-7	TGTGCCAGTCGCCTAGGGAGGGCCGCCGAGCAGTACTTC	CASRLGRAAEQYF
TRBV27	-	few	TRBJ1-1	TGTGCCAGCAGTTTACGGGCCTACAAAACCGTGCCTACGATTGAAGCTTTCTTT	CASSLRAYKTVPTIEAFF
TRBV29-1	-	once	TRBJ2-5	TGCAGCGTTGAAGTCGGGTCGAGGGGGCAAGAGACCCAGTACTTC	CSVEVGSRGQETQYF
TRBV5-6	-	-	TRBJ1-1	TGTGCCAGCAGCTGGACACGGCACAAGGGACAAGAGAACACTGAAGCTTTCTTT	CASSWTRHKGQENTEAFF